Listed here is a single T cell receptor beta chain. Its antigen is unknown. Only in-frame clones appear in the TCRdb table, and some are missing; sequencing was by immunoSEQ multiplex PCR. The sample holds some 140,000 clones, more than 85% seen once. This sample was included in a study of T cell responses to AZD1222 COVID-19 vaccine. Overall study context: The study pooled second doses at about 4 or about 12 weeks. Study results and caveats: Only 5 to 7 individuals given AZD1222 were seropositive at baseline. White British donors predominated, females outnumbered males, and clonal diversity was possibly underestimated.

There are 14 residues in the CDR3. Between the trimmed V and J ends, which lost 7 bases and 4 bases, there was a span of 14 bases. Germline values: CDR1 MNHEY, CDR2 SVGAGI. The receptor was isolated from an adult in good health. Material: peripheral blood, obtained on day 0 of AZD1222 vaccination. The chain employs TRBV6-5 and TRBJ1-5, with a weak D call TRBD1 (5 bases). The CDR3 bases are TGTGCCAGCAAGGGGCCCGGGGGGAATCAGCCCCAGCATTTT. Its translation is CASKGPGGNQPQHF.